The clone carrying this T cell receptor beta chain appeared a few times. This table comes from immunoSEQ multiplex PCR, and its TCRdb copy is limited to in-frame clones, with some not included. The sample yields around 67,000 clones, about 80% seen once. The CDR3 totals 16 residues. Trimming removed 6 bases at V and 2 bases at J, with 17 bases between. Germline assignment: CDR1 LNHDA and CDR2 SQIVND (reference sequence). The sample comes from a study of OX40 agonist ivuxolimab in advanced cancers. Anyone with autoimmune disease history or systemic immunosuppression was excluded. Sample: CD4+ or CD8+ T cells sorted from blood, taken in a trial of the OX40 agonist ivuxolimab. The V gene is TRBV19, the J gene TRBJ1-5, with unresolved D. This TCR was sampled from an adult with an advanced solid tumor such as melanoma, head and neck, liver or kidney cancer. This chain's CDR3 is CASRPGRGGGNQPQHF. The CDR3 region has the DNA TGTGCCAGTAGGCCGGGCCGGGGTGGCGGCAATCAGCCCCAGCATTTT.